The 30 T cell receptor beta chains reported below all come from one sample, sequenced in a study of read filtering for tumor transcriptome and immune sequencing. Molecular barcoded adaptors covering alpha/delta and beta/gamma chains were used on roughly 400 ng RNA. TCRdb reprocessed the reads with MiXCR, giving one entry per CDR3 protein. The data contain roughly 90,000 distinct CDR3 sequences, roughly an eighth of them singletons. The specimen sequenced was a population of CD138-negative cells sorted from bone marrow. The source of these receptors is a donor aged 40 or older with multiple myeloma.

This sequence joins TRBV2 and TRBJ2-7; D gene uncertain. V lost 5 bases and J 6 bases, leaving 11 bases between the germline ends. This CDR3 contains 12 residues. Germline V lookup: CDR1 SNHLY, CDR2 FYNNEI. CDR3: CASSITRPEQYF. CDR3 coding DNA: TGTGCCAGCAGTATTACTCGACCCGAGCAGTACTTC.

This clonotype came up many times. V is TRBV5-1 and J is TRBJ2-1; 8 positions match TRBD1. The CDR3 runs to 15 residues. The V gene's germline CDR1 is SGHRS and CDR2 YFSETQ. With 0 bases clipped from V and 7 bases from J, the junction kept 6 bases outside the gene matches. The CDR3 bases are TGCGCCAGCAGCTTGGCCTGGACAGGGAGGAATGAGCAGTTCTTC. Translating it yields CASSLAWTGRNEQFF.

This clonotype occurred a few times. The chain recombines TRBV28 with TRBJ2-7, with TRBD2 matching over 10 bases. Losses at the gene ends were 6 bases for V and 7 bases for J; bases not matched to a gene: 9. This CDR3 contains 14 residues. Germline CDR1 MDHEN, CDR2 SYDVKM. The CDR3 here is CASREREGHSEQYF. Here the CDR3 DNA reads TGTGCCAGCAGAGAGCGGGAGGGCCATAGTGAGCAGTACTTC.

This clonotype was found many times. The genes are TRBV20-1 and TRBJ2-1; 9 nucleotides align to TRBD2. In germline, CDR1 is DFQATT, CDR2 SNEGSKA (reference sequence). This CDR3 contains 14 residues. V lost 0 bases to trimming and J lost 4 bases; unmatched junction nucleotides: 1. In DNA form, the CDR3 reads TGCAGTGCTAGAGAACTAGCGGGTTACAATGAGCAGTTCTTC. Translated: CSARELAGYNEQFF.

This clonotype appeared a few times. This may arise from a read error, as a much more abundant clone is one base away. The V and J genes are TRBV12-3 or TRBV12-4 and TRBJ2-4; D is ambiguous. This CDR3 spans 14 amino acids. CDR3 nucleotide sequence: TGTGCCAGCAGGGACGGAGACGCCAAAAACATTCAGGACTTC. Protein product: CASRDGDAKNIQDF.

This clonotype has at least ten counts. The CDR3: CASSSSLLAGGLSYNEQFF. CDR3 DNA: TGCGCCAGCAGCTCCTCCTTACTAGCGGGAGGGCTTAGCTACAATGAGCAGTTCTTC. V is TRBV5-1 and J is TRBJ2-1; 13 bases match TRBD2. Germline-derived CDR1 and CDR2 are SGHRS and YFSETQ. The CDR3 sequence is 19 residues long. Trimming removed 3 bases from V and 3 bases from J; junction bases left unmatched: 12. The full variable domain, in which reference TRBV5-1 and TRBJ2-1 provide the parts outside the CDR3, is KAGVTQTPRYLIKTRGQQVTLSCSPISGHRSVSWYQQTPGQGLQFLFEYFSETQRNKGNFPGRFSGRQFSNSRSEMNVSTLELGDSALYLCASSSSLLAGGLSYNEQFFGPGTRLTVL.

The gene calls are TRBV19 and TRBJ1-1, with D possibly matching TRBD1 (5 bases). The CDR3 is 16 amino acids. CDR1 and CDR2 from the germline V gene are LNHDA and SQIVND (reference sequence). V was clipped by 2 bases and J by 0 bases, with 13 bases between them. CDR3 DNA sequence: TGTGCCAGTAGTATATTAGGGCGACAGATGAACACTGAAGCTTTCTTT. Encoded protein: CASSILGRQMNTEAFF. Full variable domain (remainder filled in from reference TRBV19 and TRBJ1-1): DGGITQSPKYLFRKEGQNVTLSCEQNLNHDAMYWYRQDPGQGLRLIYYSQIVNDFQKGDIAEGYSVSREKKESFPLTVTSAQKNPTAFYLCASSILGRQMNTEAFFGQGTRLTVV.

This clonotype was found many times. The chain couples TRBV12-3 or TRBV12-4 to TRBJ1-4; D ambiguous. The length of the CDR3 is 15 residues. V lost 0 bases to trimming and J lost 4 bases, with 9 bases between them. CDR3 in amino acids: CASSLARGDNEKLFF. The CDR3 nucleotides are TGTGCCAGCAGTTTAGCACGGGGTGATAATGAAAAACTGTTTTTT.

Notes on this clonotype: A much larger clone differs from this one at a single base, so this may be a read error. The chain combines TRBV10-3 with TRBJ2-4, with 9 bases fitting TRBD1. Per germline, CDR1 ENHRY and CDR2 SYGVKD. The V and J ends lost 0 bases and 8 bases, in that order; junction bases with no gene match: 8. The CDR3 loop spans 16 amino acids. CDR3 region: CAISESGETGGHIQYF. CDR3 coding DNA: TGTGCCATCAGTGAGTCGGGGGAGACAGGGGGACACATTCAGTACTTC.

This clonotype came up many times. The chain links TRBV5-1 to TRBJ2-7; 10 bases match TRBD2. The trim removed 0 bases at V and 6 bases at J, leaving 6 bases unmatched. Germline V lookup: CDR1 SGHRS, CDR2 YFSETQ. The CDR3 loop spans 15 amino acids. CDR3 nucleotides: TGCGCCAGCAGCTTGGAGCTAGCGGGAGAAGGCGAGCAGTACTTC. It specifies CASSLELAGEGEQYF. Full variable domain (outside the CDR3, taken from reference TRBV5-1 and TRBJ2-7): KAGVTQTPRYLIKTRGQQVTLSCSPISGHRSVSWYQQTPGQGLQFLFEYFSETQRNKGNFPGRFSGRQFSNSRSEMNVSTLELGDSALYLCASSLELAGEGEQYFGPGTRLTVT.

This clonotype was seen repeatedly, ten times or more. The rearrangement uses TRBV30 and TRBJ1-1; D call uncertain. CDR1 is GTSNPN, CDR2 SVGIG, per germline (reference sequence). This CDR3 is 14 amino acids long. V lost 4 bases and J 0 bases, leaving 12 bases between the germline ends. The CDR3 DNA reads as TGTGCCTGGACCACCGATGGGATGAACACTGAAGCTTTCTTT. Amino acids: CAWTTDGMNTEAFF.

This clonotype was seen ten or more times. The chain joins TRBV20-1 to TRBJ2-5; 9 bases match TRBD1. The germline gives CDR1 DFQATT, CDR2 SNEGSKA (reference sequence). This CDR3 spans 14 amino acids. Unmatched junction bases numbered 4, after V lost 2 bases and J lost 3 bases. CDR3 nucleotides: TGCAGTGCTAGACCCGGGACAGGGAAAGAGACCCAGTACTTC. Its translation: CSARPGTGKETQYF.

This chain uses TRBV29-1 with TRBJ2-2; D possibly uses TRBD1 or TRBD2 (6 bases each). The V gene's germline CDR1 is SQVTM and CDR2 ANQGSEA. V was cut by 3 bases and J by 4 bases, with 15 bases left in between. There are 15 residues in the CDR3. The CDR3 is CSVEGASVGTGELFF. DNA for the CDR3: TGCAGCGTTGAGGGGGCTAGCGTGGGCACCGGGGAGCTGTTTTTT.

This clonotype was found a few times. The chain is built from TRBV7-3 and TRBJ2-2; a weak D match, TRBD1 (6 bases). The CDR3 is made up of 15 amino acids. Per germline, CDR1 SGHTA and CDR2 FQGTGA. Trimming took 2 bases from V and 6 from J, leaving 13 bases between them. The CDR3 here is CASSLAQGMAGELFF. CDR3 nucleotides: TGTGCCAGCAGCTTAGCGCAGGGGATGGCCGGGGAGCTGTTTTTT.

The sample holds a few counts of this clonotype. Given a much more abundant clone one base away, this may be a read error. V and J are TRBV4-2 and TRBJ2-7; no firm D call. CDR1 is LGHNA and CDR2 is YNFKEQ in the germline V gene. The CDR3 loop spans 13 amino acids. CDR3 residues: CACSQTQSDEQYF. DNA of the CDR3: TGTGCCTGCAGCCAAACTCAGTCGGACGAGCAGTACTTC.

This clonotype showed up many times. The rearrangement joins TRBV20-1 to TRBJ2-7; D is undetermined. V lost 0 bases and J lost 4, with 13 bases in between. The CDR3 length is 14 residues. Looked up from germline, CDR1 is DFQATT and CDR2 is SNEGSKA (reference sequence). CDR3 protein: CSARDLAIFYEQYF. The DNA for the CDR3 is TGCAGTGCTAGAGATTTGGCTATATTTTACGAGCAGTACTTC.

This clonotype was seen many times. The rearrangement joins TRBV5-1 to TRBJ2-5; no clear D gene. CDR1 is SGHRS, CDR2 YFSETQ, per germline. The CDR3 has 14 amino acids. Between the trimmed V and J ends, which lost 5 bases and 0 bases, there was a span of 11 bases. In nucleotides, the CDR3 is TGCGCCAGCAGATTATCAATGTACCAAGAGACCCAGTACTTC. Encoded protein: CASRLSMYQETQYF.

In this sample, this clonotype turned up a few times. V and J are TRBV20-1 and TRBJ2-3; TRBD2 agrees at 9 bases. Unmatched junction bases numbered 6, after V lost 4 bases and J lost 1 base. The CDR3 spans 15 residues. The germline gives CDR1 DFQATT, CDR2 SNEGSKA (reference sequence). The CDR3 coding sequence is TGCAGTGCTAACATAGCGGGAGTGGGCACAGATACGCAGTATTTT. Amino acids: CSANIAGVGTDTQYF.

Points on this clonotype: This clone may be a read error of a much larger clone one base away. CDR3 DNA sequence: TGCGCCAGCAACGAACAACCCACAGGGTCCGGGGAGCTGTTTTTT. Amino acid sequence: CASNEQPTGSGELFF. The chain combines TRBV5-1 with TRBJ2-2, with a weak D call TRBD1 (6 bases). CDR1 is SGHRS and CDR2 is YFSETQ in the germline V gene. This CDR3 region has 15 residues. With 6 bases removed from V and 6 bases from J, the gap between germline ends came to 18 bases.

About this clonotype itself: Since the CDR3 does not end with the conserved phenylalanine or tryptophan, this likely comes from a read error. The V and J genes are TRBV4-1 and TRBJ2-5; TRBD2 matches at 9 bases. The CDR3 sequence is 15 residues long. The germline V gene has CDR1 MGHRA and CDR2 YSYEKL. V lost 0 bases, J lost 9 bases, and 8 bases stayed unmatched. The CDR3 DNA reads TGCGCCAGCAGCCAAGATCGGGCTAGCGGGATGGCCCAGTACTCC. It codes for CASSQDRASGMAQYS.

This clonotype was counted many times. The chain combines TRBV5-1 with TRBJ1-5; D may be TRBD1 (5 bases). Germline CDR1 is SGHRS and CDR2 is YFSETQ. The CDR3 length is 15 residues. Trimming cost V 2 bases and J 5 bases, with 14 bases left between them. The CDR3: CASSLGTGGDQPQHF. CDR3 in DNA: TGCGCCAGCAGCTTAGGGACGGGCGGTGATCAGCCCCAGCATTTT.

J is TRBJ2-5 and V is TRBV7-2; the D is unclear. The germline V and J ends were trimmed by 7 bases and 5 bases, with 8 bases remaining between them. Germline V gene data show CDR1 as SGHTA and CDR2 as FQGNSA. There are 11 residues in the CDR3. This CDR3 is CASTPYETQYF. The DNA for the CDR3 is TGTGCCAGCACCCCGTACGAGACCCAGTACTTC.

This clonotype has more than one count but fewer than ten. Just one base apart from a much larger clone, this may be a read error. The gene calls are TRBV7-9 and TRBJ2-1; 7 nucleotides align to TRBD2. In germline, CDR1 is SEHNR, CDR2 FQNEAQ (reference sequence). This CDR3 is built from 15 residues. CDR3 nucleotides: TGTGCCGGCAGCTTAGGGGCGGGGGCCTACAATGAGCAGTTCTTC. Translation: CAGSLGAGAYNEQFF.

This chain links TRBV7-9 with TRBJ1-1, with D uncertain. From germline, CDR1 is SEHNR and CDR2 FQNEAQ (reference sequence). V was clipped by 3 bases and J by 1 base, with 9 bases between them. The CDR3 sequence is 14 residues long. In DNA form, the CDR3 reads TGTGCCAGCAGCTTGGAACTTAAGAACACTGAAGCTTTCTTT. Translating gives CASSLELKNTEAFF.

This clonotype showed up many times. V and J are TRBV5-1 and TRBJ2-1; TRBD2 aligns across 11 bases. The junction had 15 bases not matched to a gene; V was cut back by 2 bases and J by 8 bases. The CDR3 runs 18 residues. Germline V lookup: CDR1 SGHRS, CDR2 YFSETQ. CDR3: CASSLIPAGTSGGDEQFF. The DNA of the CDR3 is TGCGCCAGCAGCTTAATCCCGGCCGGGACTAGCGGCGGCGATGAGCAGTTCTTC. Variable domain in full (rest from reference TRBV5-1 and TRBJ2-1): KAGVTQTPRYLIKTRGQQVTLSCSPISGHRSVSWYQQTPGQGLQFLFEYFSETQRNKGNFPGRFSGRQFSNSRSEMNVSTLELGDSALYLCASSLIPAGTSGGDEQFFGPGTRLTVL.

This clonotype was detected ten times or more. CDR3 protein: CASSPWGQGEAEQYF. Written as DNA, the CDR3 is TGTGCCAGCAGTCCCTGGGGGCAGGGGGAGGCCGAGCAGTACTTC. This sequence joins TRBV28 and TRBJ2-7; D is possibly TRBD1 (7 bases). Germline values: CDR1 MDHEN, CDR2 SYDVKM. Trimming shortened V by 5 bases and J by 6 bases, and 20 bases separated the two germline ends. This CDR3 contains 15 residues.

J is TRBJ2-1 and V is TRBV4-2; TRBD2 is a possible D gene (5 bases). Germline V gene lookup returns CDR1 LGHNA and CDR2 YNFKEQ. Between the trimmed V and J ends, which lost 1 base and 2 bases, there was a span of 9 bases. The CDR3 runs to 15 residues. The CDR3: CASSQVWGAYNEQFF. In DNA, the CDR3 is TGTGCCAGCAGCCAAGTGTGGGGAGCCTACAATGAGCAGTTCTTC.

This rearrangement joins TRBV28 to TRBJ1-6; D is possibly TRBD1 (5 bases). V was trimmed by 2 bases and J by 10 bases, leaving 9 bases between them. This CDR3 is built from 13 residues. Germline V gene lookup returns CDR1 MDHEN and CDR2 SYDVKM. The CDR3 sequence is CASSLGDRSPLHF. In DNA, the CDR3 is TGTGCCAGCAGTTTAGGGGACCGGTCACCCCTCCACTTT.

This clonotype was detected ten times or more. This chain connects TRBV7-2 to TRBJ2-3; D is uncertain. Germline V CDR1 and CDR2: SGHTA, FQGNSA. The V end lost 2 bases, the J end lost 4 bases, and 10 bases lay between the germline ends. This CDR3 spans 14 amino acids. CDR3 nucleotides: TGTGCCAGCAGCTTAAGTGGGCGGTCAGATACGCAGTATTTT. Protein product: CASSLSGRSDTQYF.

This clonotype was recorded many times. The chain carries TRBV28 and TRBJ2-3; perhaps D is TRBD1 or TRBD2 (6 bases each). The CDR3 consists of 14 residues. V dropped 6 bases and J dropped 6 bases, with 16 bases sitting between them. Germline assignment: CDR1 MDHEN and CDR2 SYDVKM. CDR3 sequence: CASRGDTGADTQYF. The CDR3, as DNA: TGTGCCAGCAGAGGTGACACGGGGGCCGATACGCAGTATTTT.